The source of this TCR beta chain is a study of T cells in Graves' hyperthyroidism and ophthalmopathy. Regions amplified from RNA transcripts were the TCR beta CDR3 regions. First-round RT-PCR targeting the TCR CDR3 was performed with the HTBI primer set. TCRdb ran MiXCR on the multiplex PCR reads and lists one entry per CDR3 protein. The sample includes about 770,000 distinct CDR3 sequences, around a sixth seen only once; the top ten take 16%. The CDR3 extends over 13 amino acids. CDR1 and CDR2 (germline): MNHNS, SASEGT. Trimming took off 6 bases at V and 2 bases at J, with 10 bases between the two ends. Uncontrolled infection, other autoimmune disease, pregnancy and lactation each barred patients from inclusion. Fresh peripheral blood, roughly 9.3 ml, was the source of the PBMCs.

Sample: blood. The chain joins TRBV6-1 to TRBJ2-5; possibly TRBD1 for D (6 bases). The sequence was obtained from a woman aged 45-65 years with Graves' hyperthyroidism that later progressed to Graves' ophthalmopathy. Written as DNA, the CDR3 is TGTGCCAGCAGGATAGGGGGTCAAGAGACCCAGTACTTC. As protein: CASRIGGQETQYF.